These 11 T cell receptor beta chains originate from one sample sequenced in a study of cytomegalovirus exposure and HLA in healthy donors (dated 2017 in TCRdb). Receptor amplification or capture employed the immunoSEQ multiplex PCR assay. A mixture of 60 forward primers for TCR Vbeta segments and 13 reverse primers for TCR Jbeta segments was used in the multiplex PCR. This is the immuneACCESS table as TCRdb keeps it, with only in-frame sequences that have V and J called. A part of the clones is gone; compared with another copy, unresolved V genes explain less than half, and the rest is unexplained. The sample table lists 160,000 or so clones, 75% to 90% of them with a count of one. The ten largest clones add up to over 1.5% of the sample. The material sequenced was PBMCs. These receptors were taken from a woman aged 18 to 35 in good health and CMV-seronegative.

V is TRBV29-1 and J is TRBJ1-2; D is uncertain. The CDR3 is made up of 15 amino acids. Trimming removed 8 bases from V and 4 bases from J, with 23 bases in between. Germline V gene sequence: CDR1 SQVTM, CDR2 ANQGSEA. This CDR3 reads CSTQPGFPSGYGYTF. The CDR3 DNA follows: TGCAGCACCCAACCGGGATTCCCATCCGGCTATGGCTACACCTTC.

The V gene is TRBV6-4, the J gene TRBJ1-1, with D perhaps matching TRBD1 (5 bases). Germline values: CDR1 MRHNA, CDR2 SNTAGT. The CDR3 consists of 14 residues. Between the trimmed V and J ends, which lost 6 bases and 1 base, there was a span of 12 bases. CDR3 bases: TGTGCCAGCAGGGCGGGGACGGCGAACACTGAAGCTTTCTTT. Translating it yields CASRAGTANTEAFF.

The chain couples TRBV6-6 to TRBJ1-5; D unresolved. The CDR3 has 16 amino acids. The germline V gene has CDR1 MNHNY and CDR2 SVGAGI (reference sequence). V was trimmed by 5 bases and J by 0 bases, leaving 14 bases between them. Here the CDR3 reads CASSTTRRVSNQPQHF. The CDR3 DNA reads TGTGCCAGCAGTACCACGAGGCGGGTTAGCAATCAGCCCCAGCATTTT.

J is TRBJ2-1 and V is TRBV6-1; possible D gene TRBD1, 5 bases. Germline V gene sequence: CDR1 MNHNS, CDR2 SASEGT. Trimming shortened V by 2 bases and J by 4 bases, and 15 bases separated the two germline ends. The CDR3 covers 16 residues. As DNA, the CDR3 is TGTGCCAGCAGTGAATTTTGGCAGGGTGGGTACAATGAGCAGTTCTTC. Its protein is CASSEFWQGGYNEQFF.

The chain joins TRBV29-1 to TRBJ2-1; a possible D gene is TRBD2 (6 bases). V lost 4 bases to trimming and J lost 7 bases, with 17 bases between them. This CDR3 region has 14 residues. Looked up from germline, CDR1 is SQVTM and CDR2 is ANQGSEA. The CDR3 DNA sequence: TGCAGCGTTGGAGTCGGGGGTAGGTTGAATGAGCAGTTCTTC. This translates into CSVGVGGRLNEQFF.

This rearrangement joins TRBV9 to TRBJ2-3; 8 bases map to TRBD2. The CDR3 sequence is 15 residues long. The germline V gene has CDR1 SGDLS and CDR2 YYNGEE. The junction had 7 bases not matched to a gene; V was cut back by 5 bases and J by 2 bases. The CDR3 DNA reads TGTGCCAGCAGTCCCGGACTAGCCCACACAGATACGCAGTATTTT. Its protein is CASSPGLAHTDTQYF.

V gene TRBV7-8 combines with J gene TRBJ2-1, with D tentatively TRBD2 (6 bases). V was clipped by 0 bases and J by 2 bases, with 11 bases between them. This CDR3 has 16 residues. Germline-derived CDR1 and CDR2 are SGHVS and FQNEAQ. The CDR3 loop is CASSLAGGVTYNEQFF. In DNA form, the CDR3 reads TGTGCCAGCAGCTTAGCGGGGGGTGTAACCTACAATGAGCAGTTCTTC.

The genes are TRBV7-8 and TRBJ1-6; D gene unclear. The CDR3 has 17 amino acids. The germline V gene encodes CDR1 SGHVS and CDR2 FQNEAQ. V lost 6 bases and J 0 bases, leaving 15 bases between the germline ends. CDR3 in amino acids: CASRTRGGSSYNSPLHF. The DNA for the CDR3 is TGTGCCAGCAGGACCCGGGGAGGAAGCTCCTATAATTCACCCCTCCACTTT. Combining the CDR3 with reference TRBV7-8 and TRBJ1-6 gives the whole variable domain GAGVSQSPRYKVAKRGQDVALRCDPISGHVSLFWYQQALGQGPEFLTYFQNEAQLDKSGLPSDRFFAERPEGSVSTLKIQRTQQEDSAVYLCASRTRGGSSYNSPLHFGNGTRLTVT.

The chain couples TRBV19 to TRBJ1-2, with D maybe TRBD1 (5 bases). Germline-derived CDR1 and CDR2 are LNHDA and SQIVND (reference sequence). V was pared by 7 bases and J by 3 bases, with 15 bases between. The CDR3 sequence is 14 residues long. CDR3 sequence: CASMVLGGHYGYTF. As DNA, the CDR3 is TGTGCCAGTATGGTTTTGGGGGGTCACTATGGCTACACCTTC.

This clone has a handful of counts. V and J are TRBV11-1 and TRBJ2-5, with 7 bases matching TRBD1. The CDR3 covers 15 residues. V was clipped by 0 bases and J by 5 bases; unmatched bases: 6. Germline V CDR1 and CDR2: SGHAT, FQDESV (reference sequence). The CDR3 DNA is TGTGCCAGCAGCTTAGCAGGGGGCGAAGCGGAGACCCAGTACTTC. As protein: CASSLAGGEAETQYF. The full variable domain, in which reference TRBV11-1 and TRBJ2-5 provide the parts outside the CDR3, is EAEVAQSPRYKITEKSQAVAFWCDPISGHATLYWYRQILGQGPELLVQFQDESVVDDSQLPKDRFSAERLKGVDSTLKIQPAELGDSAMYLCASSLAGGEAETQYFGPGTRLLVL.

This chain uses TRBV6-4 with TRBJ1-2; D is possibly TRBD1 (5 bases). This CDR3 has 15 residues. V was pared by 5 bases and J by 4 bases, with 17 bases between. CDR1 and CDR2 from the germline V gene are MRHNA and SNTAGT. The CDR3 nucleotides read TGTGCCAGCAGTCCCGGACACTTAAGGGGCTATGGCTACACCTTC. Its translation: CASSPGHLRGYGYTF.